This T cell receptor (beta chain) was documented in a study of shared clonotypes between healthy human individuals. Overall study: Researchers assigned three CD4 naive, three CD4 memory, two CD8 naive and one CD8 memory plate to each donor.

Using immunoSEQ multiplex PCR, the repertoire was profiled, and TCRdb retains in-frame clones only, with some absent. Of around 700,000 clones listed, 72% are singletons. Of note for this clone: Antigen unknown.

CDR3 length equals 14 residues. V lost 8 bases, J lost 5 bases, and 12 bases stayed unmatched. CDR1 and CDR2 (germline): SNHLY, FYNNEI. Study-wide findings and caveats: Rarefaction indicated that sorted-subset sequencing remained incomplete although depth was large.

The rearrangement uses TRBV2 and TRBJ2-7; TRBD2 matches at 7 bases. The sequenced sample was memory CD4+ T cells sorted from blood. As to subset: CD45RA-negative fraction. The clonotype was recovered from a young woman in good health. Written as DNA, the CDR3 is TGTGCCAGCGGACTAGGACTAGGCGAAAACGAGCAGTACTTC. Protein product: CASGLGLGENEQYF.